These 30 T cell receptor beta chains originate from one sample sequenced in a study of cytomegalovirus exposure and HLA in healthy donors. Use of 60 Vbeta and 13 Jbeta primers characterized the PCR. Using immunoSEQ multiplex PCR, the repertoire was profiled, and TCRdb retains in-frame clones only, with some absent. The sample carries approximately 170,000 clones, roughly 80% recorded once. The sample taken for sequencing was PBMCs. The receptor set was obtained from a human donor in good health.

The gene calls are TRBV5-8 and TRBJ1-2; D uncertain. V lost 1 base and J lost 5, with 12 bases in between. Germline values: CDR1 SGHTS, CDR2 YDEGEE. This CDR3 comprises 14 residues. CDR3 amino acids: CASSLRDGGYGYTF. The CDR3 DNA reads TGTGCCAGCAGCTTGAGAGACGGCGGGTATGGCTACACCTTC.

Only one count was recorded for this clone. V and J are TRBV4-3 and TRBJ1-2; 7 positions agree with TRBD1. Germline CDR1 is LGHNA and CDR2 is YSLEER. The CDR3 has 14 residues. Trimming cost V 2 bases and J 7 bases; bases outside gene matches: 7. The DNA of the CDR3 is TGCGCCAGCAGCCAAAAGACAGGGCCGAGTGGCTACACCTTC. Its translation is CASSQKTGPSGYTF.

V is TRBV27 and J is TRBJ1-4, with a weak D call TRBD1 (5 bases). This CDR3 has 14 residues. V lost 5 bases to trimming and J lost 2 bases, with 9 bases between them. Germline CDR1 and CDR2: MNHEY and SMNVEV (reference sequence). In DNA, the CDR3 is TGTGCCAGCAGTCCGACAGCCACTAATGAAAAACTGTTTTTT. It translates to CASSPTATNEKLFF.

This clone was seen only once. This chain connects TRBV19 to TRBJ1-6; D may be TRBD1 (6 bases). CDR3 length: 16 amino acids. The V end was cut by 7 bases, the J end by 3 bases, with 16 bases between. Germline V gene sequence: CDR1 LNHDA, CDR2 SQIVND (reference sequence). The CDR3: CASIVSQGVYNSPLHF. CDR3 in DNA: TGTGCCAGTATAGTGTCACAGGGCGTCTATAATTCACCCCTCCACTTT.

The V and J genes are TRBV4-1 and TRBJ2-3; a weak D match, TRBD2 (7 bases). The length of the CDR3 is 16 residues. V was trimmed by 0 bases and J by 5 bases, leaving 15 bases between them. The germline V gene has CDR1 MGHRA and CDR2 YSYEKL. CDR3 in DNA: TGCGCCAGCAGCCAAGATCGTAGGGGGGGCCAAGATACGCAGTATTTT. It translates to CASSQDRRGGQDTQYF.

The J gene is TRBJ1-1, the V gene TRBV5-8; 7 bases match TRBD1. Trimming at V came to 0 bases and at J to 10 bases, leaving 12 bases not matched to a gene. CDR3 length: 15 residues. CDR1 is SGHTS, CDR2 YDEGEE, per germline. The CDR3 spells CASSLGDRDRRLAFF. DNA for the CDR3: TGTGCCAGCAGCTTGGGGGACCGGGACAGAAGACTAGCTTTCTTT.

This clone was seen a handful of times. The V and J genes are TRBV25-1 and TRBJ2-1; 9 nucleotides line up with TRBD1. The germline V gene has CDR1 MGHDK and CDR2 SYGVNS. This CDR3 has 16 amino acids. The V segment lost 4 bases and the J segment 7 bases; nucleotides outside the gene matches: 11. The CDR3, as DNA: TGTGCCAGCAGTGGGGGTTATCGGACAGGGGTAAATGAGCAGTTCTTC. Protein sequence: CASSGGYRTGVNEQFF.

The V call is TRBV6-1, the J call TRBJ2-7; D perhaps matches TRBD2 (6 bases). CDR3 length equals 16 residues. Trimming left V 0 bases short and J 0 bases short, with 12 bases between. Germline-derived CDR1 and CDR2 are MNHNS and SASEGT. The CDR3 DNA sequence: TGTGCCAGCAGTGAAGCCGGCGGGGCCAGCTCCTACGAGCAGTACTTC. It translates to CASSEAGGASSYEQYF.

This chain uses TRBV9 with TRBJ1-4; 10 bases agree with TRBD1. The CDR3 is 15 residues long. The germline V gene has CDR1 SGDLS and CDR2 YYNGEE. V dropped 0 bases and J dropped 8; count of bases not matched to a gene: 4. CDR3 nucleotide sequence: TGTGCCAGCAGCGTAGGACGGGACAGGGGCGAAAAACTGTTTTTT. Translating gives CASSVGRDRGEKLFF.

The chain employs TRBV28 and TRBJ1-6; 7 bases match TRBD1. In germline, CDR1 is MDHEN, CDR2 SYDVKM. The V gene end was trimmed by 5 bases and the J gene end by 9 bases; junction bases not matched to a gene: 10. This CDR3 has 15 amino acids. CDR3 loop: CASSRQGGLGSPLHF. The CDR3 coding sequence is TGTGCCAGCAGTCGACAGGGAGGTTTGGGTTCACCCCTCCACTTT.

This chain links TRBV5-1 with TRBJ1-2; D perhaps matches TRBD1 (6 bases). The CDR3 has 12 amino acids. Trimming shortened V by 4 bases and J by 6 bases, and 10 bases separated the two germline ends. The V gene's germline CDR1 is SGHRS and CDR2 YFSETQ. In DNA, the CDR3 is TGCGCCAGCAGCGTATCAGGGGATGGCTACACCTTC. This encodes CASSVSGDGYTF.

V is TRBV6-1 and J is TRBJ1-6; D not resolved. CDR3 length: 14 amino acids. Trimming took off 6 bases at V and 9 bases at J, with 15 bases between the two ends. Germline V lookup: CDR1 MNHNS, CDR2 SASEGT. The CDR3 coding sequence is TGTGCCAGCAGATCGGGAACGCTGGGTTCACCCCTCCACTTT. Translating gives CASRSGTLGSPLHF.

The count of this clone is one. V is TRBV6-1 and J is TRBJ2-3; 12 positions agree with TRBD2. CDR1 and CDR2 from the germline V gene are MNHNS and SASEGT. CDR3 length equals 16 residues. After removal of 3 bases from V and 5 bases from J, the junction contained 6 bases not matched to a gene. Here the CDR3 reads CASSERLAGVLDTQYF. The CDR3 DNA is TGTGCCAGCAGTGAGCGACTAGCGGGGGTCCTAGATACGCAGTATTTT.

The V and J genes are TRBV5-1 and TRBJ2-2; maybe TRBD1 (6 bases). Germline loops: CDR1 SGHRS, CDR2 YFSETQ. Trimming stripped 3 bases from V and 7 bases from J, with 13 bases between. The CDR3 runs 14 residues. The CDR3 DNA reads TGCGCCAGCAGCTCGACAGGTTCTGGCGGGGAGCTGTTTTTT. This encodes CASSSTGSGGELFF.

The chain combines TRBV7-4 with TRBJ2-5, with 7 bases fitting TRBD1. V lost 8 bases and J lost 0; bases outside the gene matches: 18. The CDR3 runs 18 residues. CDR1 is SGHVT, CDR2 SQSDAQ, per germline. The CDR3 DNA follows: TGTGCCAGCGGAGGACAGGCGGCCGCTACCTTCTACCAAGAGACCCAGTACTTC. Residues: CASGGQAAATFYQETQYF.

The chain combines TRBV14 with TRBJ2-7; 12 nucleotides align to TRBD1. Trimming removed 0 bases from V and 5 bases from J; junction bases left unmatched: 2. The germline CDR1 and CDR2 sequences are SGHDN and FVKESK. The CDR3 extends over 15 amino acids. The CDR3 is CASSQDRDRGHEQYF. The CDR3 nucleotides are TGTGCCAGCAGCCAAGACCGGGACAGGGGGCACGAGCAGTACTTC.

The chain recombines TRBV29-1 with TRBJ1-3; D is unresolved. Germline CDR1 SQVTM, CDR2 ANQGSEA. Trimming cost V 4 bases and J 0 bases, with 7 bases left between them. There are 13 residues in the CDR3. CDR3 coding DNA: TGCAGCGTTGGCGGGAGCTCTGGAAACACCATATATTTT. Translated, it gives CSVGGSSGNTIYF.

The chain couples TRBV5-6 to TRBJ1-4; D is perhaps TRBD1 (6 bases). The V end was cut by 0 bases, the J end by 7 bases, with 13 bases between. Germline V gene sequence: CDR1 SGHDT, CDR2 YYEEEE. The CDR3 length is 15 residues. Here the CDR3 DNA reads TGTGCCAGCAGCTTGGGTCAGGGGAAGCCTGAAAAACTGTTTTTT. It specifies CASSLGQGKPEKLFF.

The V gene is TRBV6-1, the J gene TRBJ2-5, with TRBD2 matching over 12 bases. In germline, CDR1 is MNHNS, CDR2 SASEGT. This CDR3 is 15 amino acids long. V lost 2 bases and J lost 2; bases outside the gene matches: 0. Written as DNA, the CDR3 is TGTGCCAGCAGTGAACTAGCGGGGGGGCAAGAGACCCAGTACTTC. Protein sequence: CASSELAGGQETQYF.

This chain uses TRBV6-5 with TRBJ1-2; TRBD1 matches at 10 bases. The V gene end was trimmed by 5 bases and the J gene end by 7 bases; junction bases not matched to a gene: 4. The CDR3 is 13 residues long. Per germline, CDR1 MNHEY and CDR2 SVGAGI. The CDR3 protein is CASSTDRGGGYTF. As DNA, the CDR3 is TGTGCCAGCAGTACGGACAGGGGGGGTGGCTACACCTTC.

The gene calls are TRBV6-5 and TRBJ1-4, with a possible D match to TRBD1 (6 bases). CDR1 MNHEY and CDR2 SVGAGI come from the germline V gene. V lost 3 bases and J lost 8, with 13 bases in between. The CDR3 extends over 14 amino acids. CDR3 sequence (DNA): TGTGCCAGCAGTTATCGGGGAGGGGGGGAAAAACTGTTTTTT. Translated, it gives CASSYRGGGEKLFF.

This chain uses TRBV28 with TRBJ1-3, with TRBD1 matching over 10 bases. The junction had 7 bases not matched to a gene; V was cut back by 5 bases and J by 3 bases. Germline CDR1 reads MDHEN; CDR2 reads SYDVKM. CDR3 length: 16 amino acids. The CDR3 protein is CASSPPGQGFGNTIYF. The CDR3 bases are TGTGCCAGCAGTCCTCCGGGACAGGGGTTTGGAAACACCATATATTTT.

The DNA for the CDR3 is TGTGCCAGCAGTGACAACGCTGTGGGGGCTTCTGGAAACACCATATATTTT. Its protein product is CASSDNAVGASGNTIYF. V and J are TRBV2 and TRBJ1-3; D may be TRBD1 (6 bases). The germline V gene has CDR1 SNHLY and CDR2 FYNNEI. There are 17 residues in the CDR3. Trimming cost V 3 bases and J 1 base, with 16 bases left between them.

The chain couples TRBV4-2 to TRBJ2-7; perhaps TRBD1 as D (5 bases). This CDR3 has 14 residues. Trimming stripped 0 bases from V and 3 bases from J, with 9 bases between. The germline V gene encodes CDR1 LGHNA and CDR2 YNFKEQ. The CDR3 coding sequence is TGTGCCAGCAGCCAAGATCAGGGCAACTACGAGCAGTACTTC. Translating it yields CASSQDQGNYEQYF.

CDR3 DNA: TGTGCCAGCAGCTTAGAACTAGCGGGGGGTAGGGATACGCAGTATTTT. This sequence encodes CASSLELAGGRDTQYF. The V call is TRBV7-7, the J call TRBJ2-3; 12 bases are shared with TRBD2. CDR3 length: 16 residues. Germline assignment: CDR1 SSHAT and CDR2 FNYEAQ (reference sequence). V shed 1 base and J 6 bases; nucleotides not matched to a gene: 5.

This clone has more than one count but fewer than ten. This chain joins TRBV6-5 and TRBJ2-2; 8 nucleotides line up with TRBD2. Germline V gives CDR1 MNHEY, CDR2 SVGAGI. J gave up 6 bases and V 6 bases, and 3 bases lay outside the gene matches. CDR3 size: 13 residues. The DNA for the CDR3 is TGTGCCAGCAGGGGACTAGTGCCCGGGGAGCTGTTTTTT. The encoded protein is CASRGLVPGELFF.

The chain recombines TRBV6-5 with TRBJ1-3; the D gene is possibly TRBD1 (5 bases). Trimming left V 6 bases short and J 2 bases short, with 14 bases between. CDR1 and CDR2 from the germline V gene are MNHEY and SVGAGI. The CDR3 covers 15 residues. The CDR3 bases are TGTGCCAGCAGGGAAACAGGTGGGGCTGGAAACACCATATATTTT. Translated: CASRETGGAGNTIYF.

The chain is built from TRBV5-1 and TRBJ2-3, with 10 bases fitting TRBD2. Per germline, CDR1 SGHRS and CDR2 YFSETQ. The CDR3 consists of 16 residues. With 2 bases clipped from V and 0 bases from J, the junction kept 3 bases outside the gene matches. The CDR3 DNA sequence: TGCGCCAGCAGCTTCCCTAGCGGGGGTAGCACAGATACGCAGTATTTT. This gives the protein CASSFPSGGSTDTQYF. The whole variable domain, remainder taken from reference TRBV5-1 and TRBJ2-3, is KAGVTQTPRYLIKTRGQQVTLSCSPISGHRSVSWYQQTPGQGLQFLFEYFSETQRNKGNFPGRFSGRQFSNSRSEMNVSTLELGDSALYLCASSFPSGGSTDTQYFGPGTRLTVL.

The rearrangement links TRBV11-3 to TRBJ1-1, with 7 bases lining up with TRBD1. The germline V gene has CDR1 SGHNT and CDR2 YENEEA. Trimming cost V 5 bases and J 6 bases; bases outside gene matches: 6. This CDR3 is built from 13 residues. The CDR3 DNA reads TGTGCCAGCAGCCCCGGGACAGCCCCTGAAGCTTTCTTT. Its translation: CASSPGTAPEAFF.

This clone has only one observation. This chain uses TRBV5-1 with TRBJ2-1; TRBD1 might be the D (5 bases). Deletions cut 0 bases from V and 6 bases from J, with 16 bases between. The CDR3 is 16 amino acids. Germline CDR1 reads SGHRS; CDR2 reads YFSETQ. The CDR3 DNA sequence: TGCGCCAGCAGCTTGGCCTCGGTCAGGGCGGCCAATGAGCAGTTCTTC. Translated, it gives CASSLASVRAANEQFF.